The clone carrying this T cell receptor (beta chain) occurred a few times. These data belong to a study of CD8+CD57+ T cells in acquired aplastic anemia. The CDR3 is made up of 13 amino acids. Germline V lookup: CDR1 SEHNR, CDR2 FQNEAQ (reference sequence). V was shortened by 5 bases and J by 4 bases, with 12 bases between the two germline ends. Patients chosen for sequencing had CD8+CD57+ cells that had expanded, as shown by flow cytometry. With no exception, the patients had severe acquired aplastic anemia. For CDR3 and TCR beta VDJ profiling, genomic DNA was the template used. Each CDR3 protein gets one entry after TCRdb re-called the reads with MiXCR. The sample contains about 75,000 distinct CDR3 sequences, less than 85% of which appear only once.

Sequenced input: sorted CD4+, CD8+, or CD8+CD57+ T cells (not recorded which) from PBMCs. The sequence derives from a human donor with aplastic anemia. This chain links TRBV7-9 with TRBJ2-7; no clear D. Written as DNA, the CDR3 is TGTGCCAGCAGCACCCGACACGTTTACGAGCAGTACTTC. It codes for CASSTRHVYEQYF. The full variable domain, completed using reference TRBV7-9 and TRBJ2-7, is DTGVSQNPRHKITKRGQNVTFRCDPISEHNRLYWYRQTLGQGPEFLTYFQNEAQLEKSRLLSDRFSAERPKGSFSTLEIQRTEQGDSAMYLCASSTRHVYEQYFGPGTRLTVT.